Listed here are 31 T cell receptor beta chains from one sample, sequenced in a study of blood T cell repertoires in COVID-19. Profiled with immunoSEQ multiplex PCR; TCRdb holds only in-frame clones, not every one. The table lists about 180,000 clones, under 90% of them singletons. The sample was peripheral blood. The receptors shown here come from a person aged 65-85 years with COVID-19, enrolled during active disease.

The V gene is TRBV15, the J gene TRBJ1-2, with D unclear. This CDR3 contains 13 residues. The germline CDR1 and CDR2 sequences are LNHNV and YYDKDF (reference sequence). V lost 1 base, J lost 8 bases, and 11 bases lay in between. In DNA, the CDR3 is TGTGCCACCAGCAGAGGGAGTTTCGGCGGCTACACCTTC. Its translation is CATSRGSFGGYTF.

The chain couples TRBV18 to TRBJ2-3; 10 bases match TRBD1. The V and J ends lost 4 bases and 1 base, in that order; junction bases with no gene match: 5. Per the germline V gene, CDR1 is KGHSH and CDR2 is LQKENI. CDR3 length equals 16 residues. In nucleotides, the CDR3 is TGTGCCAGCTCACACTCCGGGACAGGGGGCACAGATACGCAGTATTTT. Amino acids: CASSHSGTGGTDTQYF.

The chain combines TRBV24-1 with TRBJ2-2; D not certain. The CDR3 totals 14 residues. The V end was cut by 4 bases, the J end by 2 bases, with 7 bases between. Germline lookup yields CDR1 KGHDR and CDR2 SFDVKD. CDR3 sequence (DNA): TGTGCCACCAGTGACGACTCTAACACCGGGGAGCTGTTTTTT. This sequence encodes CATSDDSNTGELFF.

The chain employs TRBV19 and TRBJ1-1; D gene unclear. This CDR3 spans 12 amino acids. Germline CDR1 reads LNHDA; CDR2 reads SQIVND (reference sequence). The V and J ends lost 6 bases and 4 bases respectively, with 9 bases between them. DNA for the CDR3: TGTGCCAGTAGAGGATCGGGCACTGAAGCTTTCTTT. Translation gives CASRGSGTEAFF.

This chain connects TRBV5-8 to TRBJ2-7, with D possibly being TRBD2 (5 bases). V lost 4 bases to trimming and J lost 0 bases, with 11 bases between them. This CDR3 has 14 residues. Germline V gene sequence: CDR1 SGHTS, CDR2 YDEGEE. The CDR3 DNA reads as TGTGCCAGCAGCCTCCGGAGGCTCTCCTACGAGCAGTACTTC. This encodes CASSLRRLSYEQYF.

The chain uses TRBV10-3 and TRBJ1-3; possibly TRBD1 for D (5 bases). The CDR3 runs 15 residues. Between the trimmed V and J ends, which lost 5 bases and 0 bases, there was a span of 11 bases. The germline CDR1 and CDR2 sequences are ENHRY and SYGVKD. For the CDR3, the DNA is TGTGCCATCAGTCCCGACAGATCCTCTGGAAACACCATATATTTT. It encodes CAISPDRSSGNTIYF.

CDR3 nucleotides: TGTGCCAGCAGCTCCAGTCCAGGACAGTTTAATTCACCCCTCCACTTT. It yields the protein CASSSSPGQFNSPLHF. The gene calls are TRBV5-5 and TRBJ1-6; D is possibly TRBD1 (6 bases). CDR1 SGHKS and CDR2 YYEKEE come from the germline V gene (reference sequence). The V gene lost 3 bases and the J gene lost 6 bases, with 16 bases spanning the gap. There are 16 residues in the CDR3.

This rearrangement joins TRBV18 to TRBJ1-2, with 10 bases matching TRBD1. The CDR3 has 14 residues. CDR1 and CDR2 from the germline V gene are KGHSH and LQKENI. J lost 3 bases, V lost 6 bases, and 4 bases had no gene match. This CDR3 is CASSYGTGDYGYTF. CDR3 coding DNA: TGTGCCAGCTCTTACGGGACAGGGGACTATGGCTACACCTTC.

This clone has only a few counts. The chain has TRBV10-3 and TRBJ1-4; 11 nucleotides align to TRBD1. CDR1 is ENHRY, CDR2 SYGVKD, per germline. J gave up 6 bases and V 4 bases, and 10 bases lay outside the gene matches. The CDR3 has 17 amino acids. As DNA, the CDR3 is TGTGCCATCAGTGCAACCCGGGACAGGGGGGGAGATGAAAAACTGTTTTTT. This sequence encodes CAISATRDRGGDEKLFF.

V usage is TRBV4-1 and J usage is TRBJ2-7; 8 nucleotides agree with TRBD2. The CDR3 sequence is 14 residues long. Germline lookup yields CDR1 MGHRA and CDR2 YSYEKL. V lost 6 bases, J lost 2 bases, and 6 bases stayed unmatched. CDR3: CASSQSSGTYEQYF. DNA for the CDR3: TGCGCCAGCAGTCAAAGTAGCGGGACCTACGAGCAGTACTTC.

The CDR3 here is CASSGQGVGNQPQHF. DNA of the CDR3: TGTGCCAGCAGCGGCCAGGGGGTCGGCAATCAGCCCCAGCATTTT. This rearrangement joins TRBV27 to TRBJ1-5; TRBD1 agrees at 7 bases. With 6 bases clipped from V and 2 bases from J, the junction kept 7 bases outside the gene matches. The CDR3 spans 15 residues. Germline assignment: CDR1 MNHEY and CDR2 SMNVEV (reference sequence).

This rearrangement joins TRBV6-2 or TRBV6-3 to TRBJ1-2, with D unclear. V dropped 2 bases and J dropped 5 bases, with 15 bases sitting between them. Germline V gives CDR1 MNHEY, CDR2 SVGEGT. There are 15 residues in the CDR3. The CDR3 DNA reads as TGTGCCAGCAGTTACGGGCAAGGGAGTTTTTATGGCTACACCTTC. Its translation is CASSYGQGSFYGYTF.

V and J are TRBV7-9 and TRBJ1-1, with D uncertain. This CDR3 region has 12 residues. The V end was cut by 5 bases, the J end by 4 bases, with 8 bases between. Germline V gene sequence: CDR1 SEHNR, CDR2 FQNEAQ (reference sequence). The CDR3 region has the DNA TGTGCCAGCAGCCCAGATCCCACTGAAGCTTTCTTT. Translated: CASSPDPTEAFF.

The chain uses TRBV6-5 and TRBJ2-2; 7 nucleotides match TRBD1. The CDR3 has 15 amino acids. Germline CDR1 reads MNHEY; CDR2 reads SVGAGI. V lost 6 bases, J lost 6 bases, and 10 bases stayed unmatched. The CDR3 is CASRFTGVRAGELFF. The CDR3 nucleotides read TGTGCCAGCAGATTTACAGGGGTGAGGGCCGGGGAGCTGTTTTTT.

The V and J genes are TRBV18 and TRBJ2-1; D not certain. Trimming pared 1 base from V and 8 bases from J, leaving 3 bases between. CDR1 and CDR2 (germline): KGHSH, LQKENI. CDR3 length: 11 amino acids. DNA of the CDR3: TGTGCCAGCTCACCACGAGATGAGCAGTTCTTC. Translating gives CASSPRDEQFF.

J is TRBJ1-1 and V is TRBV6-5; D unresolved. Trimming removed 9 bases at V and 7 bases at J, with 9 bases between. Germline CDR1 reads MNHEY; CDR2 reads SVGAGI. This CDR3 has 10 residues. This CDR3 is CASGLSEAFF. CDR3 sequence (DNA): TGTGCCAGTGGACTGAGTGAAGCTTTCTTT.

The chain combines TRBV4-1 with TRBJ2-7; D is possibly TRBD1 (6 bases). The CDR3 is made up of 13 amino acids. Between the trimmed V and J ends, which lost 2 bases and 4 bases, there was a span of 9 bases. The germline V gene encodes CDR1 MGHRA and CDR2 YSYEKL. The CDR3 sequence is CASSQIQGYEQYF. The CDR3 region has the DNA TGCGCCAGCAGCCAAATACAGGGATACGAGCAGTACTTC.

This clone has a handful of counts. CDR3 sequence reads: CASMWENIQYF. In DNA, the CDR3 is TGTGCCAGCATGTGGGAGAACATTCAGTACTTC. V gene TRBV6-6 combines with J gene TRBJ2-4; tentative D call: TRBD2 (5 bases). The CDR3 has 11 amino acids. In germline, CDR1 is MNHNY, CDR2 SVGAGI (reference sequence). Deletions cut 7 bases from V and 7 bases from J, with 8 bases between.

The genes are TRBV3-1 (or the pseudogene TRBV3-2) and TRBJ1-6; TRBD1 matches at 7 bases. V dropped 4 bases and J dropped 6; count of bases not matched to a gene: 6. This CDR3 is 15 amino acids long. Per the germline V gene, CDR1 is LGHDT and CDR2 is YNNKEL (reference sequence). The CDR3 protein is CASSRPGQINSPLHF. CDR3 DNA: TGTGCCAGCAGCCGACCGGGACAGATTAATTCACCCCTCCACTTT.

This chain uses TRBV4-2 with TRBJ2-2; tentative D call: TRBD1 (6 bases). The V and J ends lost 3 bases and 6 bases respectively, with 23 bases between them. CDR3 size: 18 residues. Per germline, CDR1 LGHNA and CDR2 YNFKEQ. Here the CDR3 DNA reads TGTGCCAGCAGCCAGCAGGCAGGGGATCTAAGGGCTGCCGGGGAGCTGTTTTTT. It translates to CASSQQAGDLRAAGELFF.

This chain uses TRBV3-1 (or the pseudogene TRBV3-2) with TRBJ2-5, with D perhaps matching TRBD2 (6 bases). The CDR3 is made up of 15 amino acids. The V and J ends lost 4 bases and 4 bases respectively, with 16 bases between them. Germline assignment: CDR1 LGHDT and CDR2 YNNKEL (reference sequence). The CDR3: CASSPTSPGIETQYF. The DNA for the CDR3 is TGTGCCAGCAGCCCCACTAGCCCCGGGATAGAGACCCAGTACTTC.

CDR3 loop: CASSDPGTGFGCTF. The DNA for the CDR3 is TGTGCCAGCAGTGACCCCGGGACAGGGTTTGGGTGCACCTTC. The rearrangement links TRBV6-1 to TRBJ1-2; 9 positions agree with TRBD1. Germline CDR1 reads MNHNS; CDR2 reads SASEGT. The CDR3 covers 14 residues. The V and J ends lost 3 bases and 13 bases, in that order; junction bases with no gene match: 12.

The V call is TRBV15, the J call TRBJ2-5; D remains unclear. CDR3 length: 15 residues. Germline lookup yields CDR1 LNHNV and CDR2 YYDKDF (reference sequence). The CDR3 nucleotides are TGTGTTCCCCCACGGGTAGAAAACGACCAAGAGACCCAGTACTTC. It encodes CVPPRVENDQETQYF.

CDR3 bases: TGTGCCAGCTCCAGGGCGGTTGGAGAGACCCAGTACTTC. Protein sequence: CASSRAVGETQYF. V usage is TRBV7-3 and J usage is TRBJ2-5; TRBD1 is a possible D gene (5 bases). V lost 8 bases and J lost 4, with 14 bases in between. The CDR3 totals 13 residues. Germline CDR1 is SGHTA and CDR2 is FQGTGA.

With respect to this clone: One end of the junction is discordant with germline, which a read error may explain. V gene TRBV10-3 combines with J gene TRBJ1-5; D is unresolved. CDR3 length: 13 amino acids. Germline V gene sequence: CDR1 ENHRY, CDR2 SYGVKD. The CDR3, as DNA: TGTGCCATCAGTGAAGTTAGCGATCAGCCCCAGCATTTT. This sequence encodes CAISEVSDQPQHF.

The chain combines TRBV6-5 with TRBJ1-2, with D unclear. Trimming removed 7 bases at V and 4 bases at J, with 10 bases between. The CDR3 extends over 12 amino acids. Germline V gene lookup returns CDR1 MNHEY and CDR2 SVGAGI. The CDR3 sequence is CASTPQIYGYTF. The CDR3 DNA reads TGTGCCAGCACCCCACAGATCTATGGCTACACCTTC.

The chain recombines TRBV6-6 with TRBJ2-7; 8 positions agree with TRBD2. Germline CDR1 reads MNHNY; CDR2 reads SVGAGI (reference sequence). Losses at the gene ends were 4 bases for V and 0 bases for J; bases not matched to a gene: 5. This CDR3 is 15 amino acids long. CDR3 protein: CASSFGLARSYEQYF. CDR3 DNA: TGTGCCAGCAGTTTCGGACTAGCCCGCTCCTACGAGCAGTACTTC.

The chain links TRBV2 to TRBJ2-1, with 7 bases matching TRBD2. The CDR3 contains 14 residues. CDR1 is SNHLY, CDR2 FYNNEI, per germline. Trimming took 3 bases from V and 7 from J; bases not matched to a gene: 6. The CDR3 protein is CASSEGLRSNEQFF. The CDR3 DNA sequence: TGTGCCAGCAGTGAGGGACTAAGGTCTAATGAGCAGTTCTTC.

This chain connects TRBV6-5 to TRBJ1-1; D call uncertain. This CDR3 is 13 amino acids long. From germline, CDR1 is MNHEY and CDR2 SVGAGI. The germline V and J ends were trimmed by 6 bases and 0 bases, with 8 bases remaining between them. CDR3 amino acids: CASRRELNTEAFF. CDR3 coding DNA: TGTGCCAGCAGAAGAGAATTGAACACTGAAGCTTTCTTT.

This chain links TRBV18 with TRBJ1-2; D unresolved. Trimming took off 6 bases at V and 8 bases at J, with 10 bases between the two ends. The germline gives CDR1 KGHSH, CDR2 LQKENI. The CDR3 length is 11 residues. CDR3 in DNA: TGTGCCAGCTCCGATATGCGGGGCTACACCTTC. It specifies CASSDMRGYTF.

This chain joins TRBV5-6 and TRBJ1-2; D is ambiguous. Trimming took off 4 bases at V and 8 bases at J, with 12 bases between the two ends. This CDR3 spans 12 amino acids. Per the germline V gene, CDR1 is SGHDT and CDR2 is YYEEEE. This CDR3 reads CASSIQAGGYTF. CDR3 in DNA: TGTGCCAGCAGCATCCAGGCGGGGGGCTACACCTTC. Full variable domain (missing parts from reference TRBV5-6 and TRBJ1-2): DAGVTQSPTHLIKTRGQQVTLRCSPKSGHDTVSWYQQALGQGPQFIFQYYEEEERQRGNFPDRFSGHQFPNYSSELNVNALLLGDSALYLCASSIQAGGYTFGSGTRLTVV.